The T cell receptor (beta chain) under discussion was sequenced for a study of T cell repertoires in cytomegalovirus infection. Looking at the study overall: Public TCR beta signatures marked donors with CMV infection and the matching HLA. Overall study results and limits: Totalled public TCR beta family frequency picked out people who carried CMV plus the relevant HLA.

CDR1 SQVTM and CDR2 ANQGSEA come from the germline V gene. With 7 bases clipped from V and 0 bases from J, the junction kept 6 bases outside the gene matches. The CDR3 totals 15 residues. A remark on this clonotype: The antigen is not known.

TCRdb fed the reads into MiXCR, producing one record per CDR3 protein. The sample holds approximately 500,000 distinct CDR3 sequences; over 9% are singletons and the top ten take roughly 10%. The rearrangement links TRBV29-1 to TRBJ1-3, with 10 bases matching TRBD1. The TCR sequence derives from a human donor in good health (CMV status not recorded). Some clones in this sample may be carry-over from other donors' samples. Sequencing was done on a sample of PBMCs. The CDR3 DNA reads TGCAGCGCTAGGGGACAGGGGCTCTCTGGAAACACCATATATTTT. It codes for CSARGQGLSGNTIYF.